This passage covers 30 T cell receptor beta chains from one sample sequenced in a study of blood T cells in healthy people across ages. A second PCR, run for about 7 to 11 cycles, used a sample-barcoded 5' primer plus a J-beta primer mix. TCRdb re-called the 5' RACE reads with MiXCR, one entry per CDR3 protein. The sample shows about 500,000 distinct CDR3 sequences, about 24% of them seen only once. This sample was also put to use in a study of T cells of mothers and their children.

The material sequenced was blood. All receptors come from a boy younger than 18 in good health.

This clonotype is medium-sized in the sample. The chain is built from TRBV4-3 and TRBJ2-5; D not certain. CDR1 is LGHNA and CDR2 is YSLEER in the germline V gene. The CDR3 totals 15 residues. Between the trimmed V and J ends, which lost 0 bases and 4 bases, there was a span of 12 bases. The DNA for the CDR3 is TGCGCCAGCAGCCAAGATCGGGTGGGTGGAGAGACCCAGTACTTC. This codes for CASSQDRVGGETQYF.

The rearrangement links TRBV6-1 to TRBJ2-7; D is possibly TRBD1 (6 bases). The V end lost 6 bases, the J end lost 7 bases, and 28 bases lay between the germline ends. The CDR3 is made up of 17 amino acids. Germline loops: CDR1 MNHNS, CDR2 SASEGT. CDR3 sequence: CASSLTRPRGRGSEQYF. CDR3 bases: TGTGCCAGCAGCCTCACTCGTCCCCGGGGCAGGGGATCTGAGCAGTACTTC.

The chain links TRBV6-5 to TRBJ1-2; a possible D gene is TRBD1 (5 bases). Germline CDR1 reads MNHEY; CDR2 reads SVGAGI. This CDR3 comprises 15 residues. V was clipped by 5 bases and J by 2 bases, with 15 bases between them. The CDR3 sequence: CASSRRAGQNYGYTF. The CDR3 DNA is TGTGCCAGCAGTCGGAGGGCAGGGCAGAACTATGGCTACACCTTC.

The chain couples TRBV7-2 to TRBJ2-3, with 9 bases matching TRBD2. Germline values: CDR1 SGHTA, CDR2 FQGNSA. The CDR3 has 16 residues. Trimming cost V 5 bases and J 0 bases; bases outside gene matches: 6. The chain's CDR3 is CASSQTSGPSTDTQYF. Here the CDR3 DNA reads TGTGCCAGCAGCCAGACTAGCGGCCCAAGCACAGATACGCAGTATTTT.

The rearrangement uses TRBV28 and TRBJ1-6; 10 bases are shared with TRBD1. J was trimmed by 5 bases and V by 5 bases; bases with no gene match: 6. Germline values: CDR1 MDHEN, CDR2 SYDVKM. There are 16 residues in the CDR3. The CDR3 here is CASSPSDRGHNSPLHF. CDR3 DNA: TGTGCCAGCAGTCCCTCCGACAGGGGGCATAATTCACCCCTCCACTTT. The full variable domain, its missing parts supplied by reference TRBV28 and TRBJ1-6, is DVKVTQSSRYLVKRTGEKVFLECVQDMDHENMFWYRQDPGLGLRLIYFSYDVKMKEKGDIPEGYSVSREKKERFSLILESASTNQTSMYLCASSPSDRGHNSPLHFGNGTRLTVT.

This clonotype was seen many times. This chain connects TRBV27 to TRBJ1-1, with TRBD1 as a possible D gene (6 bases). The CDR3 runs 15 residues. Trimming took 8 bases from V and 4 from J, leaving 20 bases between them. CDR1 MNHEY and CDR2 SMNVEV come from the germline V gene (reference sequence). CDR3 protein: CASGELQGSGTEAFF. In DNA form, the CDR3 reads TGTGCCAGCGGCGAACTTCAGGGGTCTGGCACTGAAGCTTTCTTT.

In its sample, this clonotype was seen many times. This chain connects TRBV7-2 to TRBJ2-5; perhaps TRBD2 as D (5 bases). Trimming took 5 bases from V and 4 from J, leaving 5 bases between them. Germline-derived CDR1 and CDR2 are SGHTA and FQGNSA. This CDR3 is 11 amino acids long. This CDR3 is CASSRGETQYF. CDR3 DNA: TGTGCCAGCAGCCGGGGAGAGACCCAGTACTTC. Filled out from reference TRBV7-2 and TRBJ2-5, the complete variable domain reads GAGVSQSPSNKVTEKGKDVELRCDPISGHTALYWYRQSLGQGLEFLIYFQGNSAPDKSGLPSDRFSAERTGGSVSTLTIQRTQQEDSAVYLCASSRGETQYFGPGTRLLVL.

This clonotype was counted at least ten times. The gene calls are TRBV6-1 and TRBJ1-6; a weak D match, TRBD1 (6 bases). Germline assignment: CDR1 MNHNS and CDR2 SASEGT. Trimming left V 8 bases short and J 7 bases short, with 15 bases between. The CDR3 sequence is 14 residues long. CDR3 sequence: CASSGASGNSPLHF. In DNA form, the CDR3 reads TGTGCCAGCTCGGGGGCCTCTGGGAATTCACCCCTCCACTTT.

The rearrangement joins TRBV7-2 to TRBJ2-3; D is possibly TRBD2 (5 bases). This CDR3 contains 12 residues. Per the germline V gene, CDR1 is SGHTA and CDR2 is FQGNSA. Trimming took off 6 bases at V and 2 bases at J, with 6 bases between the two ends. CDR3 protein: CASRRDTDTQYF. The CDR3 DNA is TGTGCCAGCAGACGGGACACAGATACGCAGTATTTT.

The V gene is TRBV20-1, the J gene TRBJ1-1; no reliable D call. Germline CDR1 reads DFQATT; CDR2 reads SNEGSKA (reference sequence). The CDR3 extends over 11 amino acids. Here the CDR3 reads CRPHAKAEAFF. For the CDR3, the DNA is TGCAGACCCCACGCTAAGGCGGAAGCTTTCTTT.

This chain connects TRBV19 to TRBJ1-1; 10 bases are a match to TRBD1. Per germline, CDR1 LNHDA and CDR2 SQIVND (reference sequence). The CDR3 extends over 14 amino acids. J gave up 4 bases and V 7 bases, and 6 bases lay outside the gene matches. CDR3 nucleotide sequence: TGTGCCAGTACCCAAGGGACAGGGGCCACTGAAGCTTTCTTT. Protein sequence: CASTQGTGATEAFF.

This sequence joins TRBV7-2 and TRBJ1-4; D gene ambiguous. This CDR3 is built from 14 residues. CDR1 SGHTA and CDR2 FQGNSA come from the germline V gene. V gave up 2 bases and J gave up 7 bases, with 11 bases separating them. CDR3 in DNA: TGTGCCAGCAGCTTATACGGGGTGGGTGAAAAACTGTTTTTT. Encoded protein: CASSLYGVGEKLFF. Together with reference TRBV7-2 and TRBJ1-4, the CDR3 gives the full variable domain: GAGVSQSPSNKVTEKGKDVELRCDPISGHTALYWYRQSLGQGLEFLIYFQGNSAPDKSGLPSDRFSAERTGGSVSTLTIQRTQQEDSAVYLCASSLYGVGEKLFFGSGTQLSVL.

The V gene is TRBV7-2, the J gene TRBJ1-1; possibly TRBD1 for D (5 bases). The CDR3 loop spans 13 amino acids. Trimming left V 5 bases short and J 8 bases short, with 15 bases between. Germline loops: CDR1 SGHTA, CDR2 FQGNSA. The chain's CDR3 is CASSIGAALEAFF. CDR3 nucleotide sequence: TGTGCCAGCAGCATCGGGGCGGCTCTGGAAGCTTTCTTT.

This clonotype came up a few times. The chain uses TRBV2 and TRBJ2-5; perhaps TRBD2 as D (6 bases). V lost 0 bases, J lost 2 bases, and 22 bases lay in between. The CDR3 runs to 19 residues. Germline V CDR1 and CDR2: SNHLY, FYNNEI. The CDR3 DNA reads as TGTGCCAGCAGTGAAGCTAATGGGACTTTTTATCCCCCACAAGAGACCCAGTACTTC. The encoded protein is CASSEANGTFYPPQETQYF.

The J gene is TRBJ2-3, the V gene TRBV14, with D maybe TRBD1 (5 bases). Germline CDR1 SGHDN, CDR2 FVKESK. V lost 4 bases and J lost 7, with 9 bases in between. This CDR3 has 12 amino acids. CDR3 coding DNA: TGTGCCAGCAGCCCCGCAGGGAATACGCAGTATTTT. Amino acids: CASSPAGNTQYF.

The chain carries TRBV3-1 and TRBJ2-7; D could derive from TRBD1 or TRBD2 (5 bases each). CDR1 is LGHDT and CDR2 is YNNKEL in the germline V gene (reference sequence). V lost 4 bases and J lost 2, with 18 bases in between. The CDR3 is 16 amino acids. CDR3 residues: CASSLLGRRIPYEQYF. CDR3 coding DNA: TGTGCCAGCAGCCTTCTGGGACGGAGGATCCCCTACGAGCAGTACTTC.

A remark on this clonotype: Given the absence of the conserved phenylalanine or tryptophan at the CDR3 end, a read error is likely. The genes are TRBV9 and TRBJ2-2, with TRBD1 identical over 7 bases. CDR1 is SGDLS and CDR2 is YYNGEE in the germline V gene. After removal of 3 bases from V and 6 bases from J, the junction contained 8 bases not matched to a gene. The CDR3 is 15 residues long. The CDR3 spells CASSERRQGAGELFL. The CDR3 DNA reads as TGTGCCAGCAGCGAACGTCGCCAGGGGGCCGGGGAGCTGTTTCTT.

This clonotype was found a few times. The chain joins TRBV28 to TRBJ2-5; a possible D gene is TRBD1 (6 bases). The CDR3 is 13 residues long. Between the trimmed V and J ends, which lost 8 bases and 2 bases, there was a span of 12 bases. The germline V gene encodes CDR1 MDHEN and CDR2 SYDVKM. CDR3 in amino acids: CASQGQLQETQYF. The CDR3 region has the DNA TGTGCCAGCCAAGGACAGCTACAAGAGACCCAGTACTTC.

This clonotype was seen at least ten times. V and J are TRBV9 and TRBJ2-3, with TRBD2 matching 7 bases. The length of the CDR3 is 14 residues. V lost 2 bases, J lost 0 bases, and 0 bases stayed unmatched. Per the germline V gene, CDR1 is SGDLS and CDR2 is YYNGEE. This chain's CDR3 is CASSVGGSTDTQYF. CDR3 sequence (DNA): TGTGCCAGCAGCGTCGGGGGGAGCACAGATACGCAGTATTTT.

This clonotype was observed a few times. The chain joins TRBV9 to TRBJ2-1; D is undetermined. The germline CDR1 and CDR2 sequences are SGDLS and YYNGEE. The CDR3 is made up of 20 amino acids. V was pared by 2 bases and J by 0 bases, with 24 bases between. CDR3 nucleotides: TGTGCCAGCAGCGTGCCGGCGGAGTGGGGTGAGACAAGCTCCTACAATGAGCAGTTCTTC. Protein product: CASSVPAEWGETSSYNEQFF.

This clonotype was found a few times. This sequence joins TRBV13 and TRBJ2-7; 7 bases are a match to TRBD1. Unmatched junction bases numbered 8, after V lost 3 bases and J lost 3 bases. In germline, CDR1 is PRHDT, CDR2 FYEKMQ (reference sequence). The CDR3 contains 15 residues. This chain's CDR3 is CASSLPGQTIYEQYF. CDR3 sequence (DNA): TGTGCCAGCAGCTTGCCGGGACAGACCATCTACGAGCAGTACTTC.

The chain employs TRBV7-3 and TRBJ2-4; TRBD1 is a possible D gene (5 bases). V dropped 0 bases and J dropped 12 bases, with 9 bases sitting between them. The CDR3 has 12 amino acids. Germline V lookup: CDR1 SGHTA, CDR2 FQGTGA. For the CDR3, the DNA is TGTGCCAGCAGCTTAACGTCAGGGCCTCAGTACTTC. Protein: CASSLTSGPQYF. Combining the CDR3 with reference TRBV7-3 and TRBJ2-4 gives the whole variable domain GAGVSQTPSNKVTEKGKYVELRCDPISGHTALYWYRQSLGQGPEFLIYFQGTGAADDSGLPNDRFFAVRPEGSVSTLKIQRTERGDSAVYLCASSLTSGPQYFGAGTRLSVL.

CDR3 coding DNA: TGCGCCAGCAGCTTCGTGGGTCCCGGAGGCGATGAGCAGTTCTTC. Protein product: CASSFVGPGGDEQFF. The gene calls are TRBV5-1 and TRBJ2-1; D might be TRBD2 (5 bases). V was clipped by 2 bases and J by 8 bases, with 17 bases between them. CDR3 size: 15 residues. Germline lookup yields CDR1 SGHRS and CDR2 YFSETQ.

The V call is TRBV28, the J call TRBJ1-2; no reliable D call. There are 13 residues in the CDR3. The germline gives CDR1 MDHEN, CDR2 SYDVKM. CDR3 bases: TGTGCAGCGGCAAAAATACTTAACTATGGCTACACCTTC. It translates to CAAAKILNYGYTF.

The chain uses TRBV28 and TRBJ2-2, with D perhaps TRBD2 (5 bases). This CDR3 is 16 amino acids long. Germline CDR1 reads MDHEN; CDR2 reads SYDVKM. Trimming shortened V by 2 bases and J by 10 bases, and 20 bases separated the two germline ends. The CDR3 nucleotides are TGTGCCAGCAGTTTAGGAGTCCTGGGAGTCGGCGAGGAGCTGTTTTTT. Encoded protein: CASSLGVLGVGEELFF. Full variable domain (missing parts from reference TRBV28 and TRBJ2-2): DVKVTQSSRYLVKRTGEKVFLECVQDMDHENMFWYRQDPGLGLRLIYFSYDVKMKEKGDIPEGYSVSREKKERFSLILESASTNQTSMYLCASSLGVLGVGEELFFGEGSRLTVL.

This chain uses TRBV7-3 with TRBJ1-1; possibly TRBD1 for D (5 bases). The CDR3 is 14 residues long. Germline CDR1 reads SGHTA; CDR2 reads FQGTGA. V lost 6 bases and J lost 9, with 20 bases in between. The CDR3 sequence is CASRLKPRDAQAFF. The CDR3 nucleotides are TGTGCCAGCAGACTTAAGCCCCGGGACGCTCAAGCTTTCTTT.

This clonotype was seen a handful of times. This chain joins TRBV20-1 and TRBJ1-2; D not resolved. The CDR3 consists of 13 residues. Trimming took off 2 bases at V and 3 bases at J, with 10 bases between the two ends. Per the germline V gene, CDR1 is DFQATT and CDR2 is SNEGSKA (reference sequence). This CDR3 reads CSARRGRDYGYTF. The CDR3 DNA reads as TGCAGTGCTAGACGAGGGCGCGACTATGGCTACACCTTC.

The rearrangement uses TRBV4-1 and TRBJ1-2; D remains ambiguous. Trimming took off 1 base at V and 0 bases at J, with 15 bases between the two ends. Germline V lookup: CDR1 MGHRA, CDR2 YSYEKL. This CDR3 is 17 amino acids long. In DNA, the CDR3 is TGCGCCAGCAGCCAAGGTCCAGGATTTTCTTCTAACTATGGCTACACCTTC. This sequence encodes CASSQGPGFSSNYGYTF.

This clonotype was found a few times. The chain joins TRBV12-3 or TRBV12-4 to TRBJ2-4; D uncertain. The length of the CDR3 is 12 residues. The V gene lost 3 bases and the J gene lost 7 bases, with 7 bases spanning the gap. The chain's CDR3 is CASSFWVNIQYF. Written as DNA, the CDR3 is TGTGCCAGCAGTTTTTGGGTGAACATTCAGTACTTC.

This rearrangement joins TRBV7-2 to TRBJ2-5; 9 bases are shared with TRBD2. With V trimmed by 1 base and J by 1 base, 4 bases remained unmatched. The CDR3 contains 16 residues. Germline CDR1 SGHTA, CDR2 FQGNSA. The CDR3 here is CASSLGLAGTQETQYF. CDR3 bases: TGTGCCAGCAGCTTAGGGCTAGCGGGGACCCAAGAGACCCAGTACTTC.